This T cell receptor (beta chain) was sequenced in a study of T cells in tumors after PD-1 blockade. At the level of the study: Some patients also took daily vismodegib 150 mg during anti-PD-1 treatment. General study findings and limits: Peripheral recruitment is suggested, as some novel exhausted tumor clones were in pre-treatment blood.

CDR1 GTSNPN and CDR2 SVGIG come from the germline V gene (reference sequence). The V end was cut by 6 bases, the J end by 3 bases, with 21 bases between. The CDR3 loop spans 16 amino acids. This clone was seen more than once but under ten times. Its target is unknown. TCRdb's copy holds only in-frame clones and misses some; the assay was immunoSEQ multiplex PCR. Among tens of thousands of clones listed, over 75% were seen once. The material sequenced was PBMCs, taken before anti-PD-1 treatment. The genes are TRBV30 and TRBJ2-1; a possible D gene is TRBD1 (5 bases). This receptor was identified in a human donor with basal cell carcinoma. CDR3 sequence (DNA): TGTGCCTGCAGTCCCATTGGCAGGGCCAACTACAATGAGCAGTTCTTC. This translates into CACSPIGRANYNEQFF.